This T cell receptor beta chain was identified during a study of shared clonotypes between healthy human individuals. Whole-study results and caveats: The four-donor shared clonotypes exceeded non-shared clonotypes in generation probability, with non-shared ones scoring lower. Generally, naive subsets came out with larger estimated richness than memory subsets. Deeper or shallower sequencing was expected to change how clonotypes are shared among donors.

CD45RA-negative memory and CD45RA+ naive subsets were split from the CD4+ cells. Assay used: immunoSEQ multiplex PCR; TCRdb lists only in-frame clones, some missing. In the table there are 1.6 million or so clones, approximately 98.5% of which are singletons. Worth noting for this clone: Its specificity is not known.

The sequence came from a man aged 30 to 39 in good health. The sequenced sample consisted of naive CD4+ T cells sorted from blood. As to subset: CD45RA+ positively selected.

DNA for the CDR3: TGTGCCAGCAGCCCCTTATACAATGAGCAGTTCTTC. Translated, it gives CASSPLYNEQFF. V usage is TRBV28 and J usage is TRBJ2-1; D is unclear. The CDR3 has 12 residues. V lost 6 bases and J 4 bases, leaving 7 bases between the germline ends. Germline V gene lookup returns CDR1 MDHEN and CDR2 SYDVKM.